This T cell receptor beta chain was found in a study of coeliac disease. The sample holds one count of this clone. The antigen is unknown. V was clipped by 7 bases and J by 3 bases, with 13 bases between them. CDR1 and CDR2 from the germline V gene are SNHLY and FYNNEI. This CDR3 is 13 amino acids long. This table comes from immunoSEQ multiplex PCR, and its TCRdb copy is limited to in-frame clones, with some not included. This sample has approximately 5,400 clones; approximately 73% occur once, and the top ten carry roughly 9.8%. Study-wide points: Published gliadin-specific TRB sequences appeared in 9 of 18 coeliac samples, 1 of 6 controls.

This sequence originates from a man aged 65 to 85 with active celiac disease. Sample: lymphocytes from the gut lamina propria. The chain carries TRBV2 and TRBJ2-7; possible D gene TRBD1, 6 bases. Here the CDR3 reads CASIYRVNYEQYF. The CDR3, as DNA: TGTGCCAGCATTTACAGGGTGAACTACGAGCAGTACTTC.